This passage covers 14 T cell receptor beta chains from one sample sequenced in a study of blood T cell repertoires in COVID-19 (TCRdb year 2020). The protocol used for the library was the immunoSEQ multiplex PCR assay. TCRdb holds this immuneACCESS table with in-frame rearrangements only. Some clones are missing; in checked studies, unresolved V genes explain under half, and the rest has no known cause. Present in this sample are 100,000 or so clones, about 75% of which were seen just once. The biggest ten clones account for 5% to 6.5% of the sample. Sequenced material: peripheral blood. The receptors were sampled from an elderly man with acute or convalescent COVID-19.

CDR3 bases: TGTGCCAGCAGCCTGCTGGACAGGGCATCCTACGAGCAGTACTTC. As protein: CASSLLDRASYEQYF. The chain couples TRBV7-3 to TRBJ2-7; 8 nucleotides line up with TRBD1. The V gene's germline CDR1 is SGHTA and CDR2 FQGTGA. Trimming took 5 bases from V and 1 from J; bases not matched to a gene: 7. The length of the CDR3 is 15 residues.

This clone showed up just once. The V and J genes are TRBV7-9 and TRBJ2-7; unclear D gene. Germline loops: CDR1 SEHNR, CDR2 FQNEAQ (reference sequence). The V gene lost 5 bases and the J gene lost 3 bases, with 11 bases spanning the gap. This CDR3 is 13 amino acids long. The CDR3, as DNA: TGTGCCAGCAGCCATCTAGTAGACTACGAGCAGTACTTC. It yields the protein CASSHLVDYEQYF.

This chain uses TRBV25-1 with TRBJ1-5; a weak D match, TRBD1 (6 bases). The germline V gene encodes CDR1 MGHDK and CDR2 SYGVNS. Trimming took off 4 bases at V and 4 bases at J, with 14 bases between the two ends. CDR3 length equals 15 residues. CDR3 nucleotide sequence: TGTGCCAGCAGTGCACAGGGTCAGGGGAATCAGCCCCAGCATTTT. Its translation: CASSAQGQGNQPQHF.

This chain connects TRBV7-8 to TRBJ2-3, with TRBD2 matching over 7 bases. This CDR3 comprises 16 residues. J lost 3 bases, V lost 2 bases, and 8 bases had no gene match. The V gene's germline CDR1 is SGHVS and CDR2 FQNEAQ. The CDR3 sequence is CASSLSSSGMTDTQYF. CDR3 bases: TGTGCCAGCAGCTTATCGTCAAGCGGGATGACAGATACGCAGTATTTT.

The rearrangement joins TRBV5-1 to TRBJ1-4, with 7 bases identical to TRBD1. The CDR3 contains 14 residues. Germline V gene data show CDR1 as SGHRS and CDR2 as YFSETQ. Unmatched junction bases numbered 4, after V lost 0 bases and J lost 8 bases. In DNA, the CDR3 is TGCGCCAGCAGCTTGGACAGGGGAGAGGAAAAACTGTTTTTT. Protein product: CASSLDRGEEKLFF.

As DNA, the CDR3 is TGTGCCAGCAGCCCCCGTGCTACCGGGCAGCCCCAGCATTTT. This encodes CASSPRATGQPQHF. J is TRBJ1-5 and V is TRBV2; D unclear. V was clipped by 6 bases and J by 7 bases, with 16 bases between them. Germline values: CDR1 SNHLY, CDR2 FYNNEI. The CDR3 loop spans 14 amino acids.

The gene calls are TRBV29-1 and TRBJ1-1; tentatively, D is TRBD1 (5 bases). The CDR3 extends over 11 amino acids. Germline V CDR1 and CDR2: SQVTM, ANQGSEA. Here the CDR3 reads CSETVNTEAFF. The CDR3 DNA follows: TGCAGTGAGACAGTGAACACTGAAGCTTTCTTT.

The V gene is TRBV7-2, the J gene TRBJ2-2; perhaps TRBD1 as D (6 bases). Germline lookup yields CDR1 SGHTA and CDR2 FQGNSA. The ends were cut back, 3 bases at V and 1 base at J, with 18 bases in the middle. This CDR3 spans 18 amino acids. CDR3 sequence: CASSFGLPGHLNTGELFF. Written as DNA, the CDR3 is TGTGCCAGCAGCTTCGGGTTACCGGGACATCTGAACACCGGGGAGCTGTTTTTT.

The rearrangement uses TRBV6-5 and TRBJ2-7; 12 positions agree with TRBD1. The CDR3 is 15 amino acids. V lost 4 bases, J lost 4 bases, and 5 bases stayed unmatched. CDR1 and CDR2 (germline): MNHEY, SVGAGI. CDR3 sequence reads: CASSFRDRGLYEQYF. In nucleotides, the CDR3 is TGTGCCAGCAGTTTCAGGGACAGGGGGCTGTACGAGCAGTACTTC.

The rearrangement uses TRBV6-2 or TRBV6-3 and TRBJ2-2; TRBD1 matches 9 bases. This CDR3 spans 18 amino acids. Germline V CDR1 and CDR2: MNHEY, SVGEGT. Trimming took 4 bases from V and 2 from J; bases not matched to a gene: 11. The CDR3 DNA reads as TGTGCCAGCAGTTTTTCCGGGACAGGGCCCTTTAACACCGGGGAGCTGTTTTTT. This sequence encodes CASSFSGTGPFNTGELFF.

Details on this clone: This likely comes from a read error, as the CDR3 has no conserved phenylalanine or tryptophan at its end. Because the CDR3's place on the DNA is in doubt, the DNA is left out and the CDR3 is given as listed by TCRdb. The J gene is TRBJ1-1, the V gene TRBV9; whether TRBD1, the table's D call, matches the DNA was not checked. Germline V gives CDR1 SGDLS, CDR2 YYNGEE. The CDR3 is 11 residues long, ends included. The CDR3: CASSLTPAEQG.

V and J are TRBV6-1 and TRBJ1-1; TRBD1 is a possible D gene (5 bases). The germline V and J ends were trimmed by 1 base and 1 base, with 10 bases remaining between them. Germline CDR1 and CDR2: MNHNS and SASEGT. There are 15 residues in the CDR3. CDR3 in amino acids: CASSEGQGKNTEAFF. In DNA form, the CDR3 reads TGTGCCAGCAGTGAAGGGCAGGGTAAGAACACTGAAGCTTTCTTT.

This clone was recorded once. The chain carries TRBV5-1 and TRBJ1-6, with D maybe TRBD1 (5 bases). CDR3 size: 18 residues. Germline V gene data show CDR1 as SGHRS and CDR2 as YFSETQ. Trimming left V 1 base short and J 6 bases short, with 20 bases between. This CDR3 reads CASSLRAGPDNVNSPLHF. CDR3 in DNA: TGCGCCAGCAGCTTGAGAGCGGGACCCGACAACGTTAATTCACCCCTCCACTTT.

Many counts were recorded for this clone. The CDR3 protein is CASSRDYQDNEQFF. The CDR3, as DNA: TGTGCCAGCAGCCGGGACTACCAAGACAATGAGCAGTTCTTC. The chain employs TRBV11-2 and TRBJ2-1, with 7 bases aligning to TRBD2. V trimming: 5 bases; J trimming: 5 bases; junction bases outside the gene matches: 6. CDR3 length: 14 residues. The germline gives CDR1 SGHAT, CDR2 FQNNGV.